This T cell receptor (beta chain) is from a study of blood T cells in healthy people across ages. There are 16 residues in the CDR3. CDR1 SGHAT and CDR2 FQNNGV come from the germline V gene. Trimming cost V 5 bases and J 6 bases; bases outside gene matches: 10. Alongside a J-beta primer mix, a sample-barcoded 5' primer served in a second PCR lasting roughly 6 to 11 cycles. MiXCR, run by TCRdb on the 5' RACE reads, gives a single entry per CDR3 protein. The sample includes roughly 700,000 distinct CDR3 sequences, 25% seen only once; the top ten take more than 7.5%. This clonotype has more than one count but fewer than ten. Separately, the same data were catalogued under a study of T cells of mothers and their children. That report notes: Samples came from a few healthy Caucasian mothers and their six children. Inherited differences only slightly affect thymic shaping of TCR recombination output. The overlap seen between related mothers and children slightly exceeded that of unrelated pairs, though not significantly.

The rearrangement uses TRBV11-2 and TRBJ2-3, with 11 bases lining up with TRBD2. This TCR was sampled from a boy between 10 and 17 years old in good health. The sequencing input was blood. The DNA for the CDR3 is TGTGCCAGCAGCCCTGGGACTAGCGGAAGTCCGGATACGCAGTATTTT. It encodes CASSPGTSGSPDTQYF.